Sequencing of this T cell receptor beta chain was carried out in a study of cytomegalovirus exposure and HLA in healthy donors. Findings and caveats of the study: Analyzed later, association rates of TCRs varied across HLA loci, with DRB1 most and HLA-C fewest. Most TCR sequences were rare, but some public TCRs occurred in many donors. The listing of about 150 TCR beta chains classed them as cytomegalovirus-associated.

Germline V gene data show CDR1 as SQVTM and CDR2 as ANQGSEA. CDR3 length: 15 residues. Trimming removed 4 bases from V and 6 bases from J; junction bases left unmatched: 11. A few counts support this clone. The antigen is not known. A multiplex PCR was run with 60 Vbeta primers and 13 Jbeta primers. TCRdb's table, derived via immunoSEQ multiplex PCR, lists solely in-frame clones and lacks some. The sample includes some 150,000 clones, roughly 80% of them seen just once. The chain links TRBV29-1 to TRBJ2-1, with 8 positions matching TRBD1. The TCR originated in a woman in her thirties or forties in good health and CMV-seropositive. Sequenced input: PBMCs. CDR3 bases: TGCAGCGTTGGACAGGGGCCCTCTTACCTCAATGAGCAGTTCTTC. Amino acids: CSVGQGPSYLNEQFF.